The subject of this entry is one TCR beta chain. Its antigen is undetermined. These data originate in a study of cytomegalovirus exposure and HLA in healthy donors. PCR used 60 Vbeta primers and 13 Jbeta primers. The assay was immunoSEQ multiplex PCR, and TCRdb's table has in-frame clones only and misses some. Of 97,000 or so clones in the sample, under 75% were seen once. Study-wide results and caveats: A further, later analysis showed that HLA-associated TCR beta chains (compared with equally common others) were more clonally expanded. One variant, a missense change in DCLRE1C, was linked in a later analysis to TCR beta V- and J-gene trimming.

V dropped 0 bases and J dropped 0 bases, with 12 bases sitting between them. The CDR3 has 16 amino acids. CDR1 LGHNA and CDR2 YNFKEQ come from the germline V gene. The sequencing sample was made of PBMCs. The chain carries TRBV4-2 and TRBJ2-7, with D possibly TRBD2 on 6 matching bases. This TCR was recovered from a man aged 50 or older in good health and CMV-seronegative. DNA for the CDR3: TGTGCCAGCAGCCAAGATCCGGGGGAGAGCTCCTACGAGCAGTACTTC. Translating gives CASSQDPGESSYEQYF.